The subject of this entry is one TCR beta chain. This entry comes from a study of T cell changes during pregnancy in multiple sclerosis. Profiled with immunoSEQ multiplex PCR; TCRdb holds only in-frame clones, not every one. The table lists about 88,000 clones, more than 85% of them singletons, with about 1.5% in the top ten. The trim removed 10 bases at V and 3 bases at J, leaving 9 bases unmatched. This CDR3 is 14 amino acids long. Germline V gene lookup returns CDR1 MNHNS and CDR2 SASEGT. This clonotype was obtained from a female donor with multiple sclerosis, enrolled in a pregnancy study. The chain couples TRBV6-1 to TRBJ2-1, with 7 bases fitting TRBD1. The sequencing here drew on peripheral blood, taken in the first trimester of pregnancy. CDR3 coding DNA: TGTGCCACCCTAACAGGGGTCTTCTACAATGAGCAGTTCTTC. Its protein product is CATLTGVFYNEQFF.